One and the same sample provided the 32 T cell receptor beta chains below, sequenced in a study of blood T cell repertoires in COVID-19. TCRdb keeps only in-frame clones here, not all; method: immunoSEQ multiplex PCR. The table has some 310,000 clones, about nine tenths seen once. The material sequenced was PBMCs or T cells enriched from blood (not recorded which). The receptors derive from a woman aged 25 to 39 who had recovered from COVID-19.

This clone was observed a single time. The CDR3 reads CASSAAGLASSSYEQYF. DNA of the CDR3: TGTGCCAGCAGTGCCGCGGGACTAGCGTCGAGCTCCTACGAGCAGTACTTC. The J gene is TRBJ2-7, the V gene TRBV28; 10 bases are a match to TRBD2. The CDR3 extends over 17 amino acids. Germline V gene sequence: CDR1 MDHEN, CDR2 SYDVKM. V lost 5 bases, J lost 0 bases, and 10 bases stayed unmatched. The full variable domain, its missing parts supplied by reference TRBV28 and TRBJ2-7, is DVKVTQSSRYLVKRTGEKVFLECVQDMDHENMFWYRQDPGLGLRLIYFSYDVKMKEKGDIPEGYSVSREKKERFSLILESASTNQTSMYLCASSAAGLASSSYEQYFGPGTRLTVT.

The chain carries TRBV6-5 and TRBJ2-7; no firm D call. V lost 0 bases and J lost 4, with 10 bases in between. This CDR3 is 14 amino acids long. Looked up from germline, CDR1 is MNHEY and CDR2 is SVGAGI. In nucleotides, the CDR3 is TGTGCCAGCAGTTACTCTAGCAGATTTTACGAGCAGTACTTC. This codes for CASSYSSRFYEQYF.

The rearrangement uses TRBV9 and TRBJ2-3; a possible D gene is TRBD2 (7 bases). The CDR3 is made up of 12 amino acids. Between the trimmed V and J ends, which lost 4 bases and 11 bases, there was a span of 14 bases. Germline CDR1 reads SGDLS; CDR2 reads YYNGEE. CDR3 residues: CASSTLGGVQYF. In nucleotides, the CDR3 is TGTGCCAGCAGCACACTAGGGGGGGTGCAGTATTTT.

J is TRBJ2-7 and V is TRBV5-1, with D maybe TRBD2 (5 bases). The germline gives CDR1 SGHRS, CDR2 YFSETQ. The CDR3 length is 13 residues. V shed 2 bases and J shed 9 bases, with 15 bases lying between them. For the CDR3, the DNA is TGCGCCAGCAGCTTTGAATCGGGATTGAGGCAGTACTTC. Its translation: CASSFESGLRQYF.

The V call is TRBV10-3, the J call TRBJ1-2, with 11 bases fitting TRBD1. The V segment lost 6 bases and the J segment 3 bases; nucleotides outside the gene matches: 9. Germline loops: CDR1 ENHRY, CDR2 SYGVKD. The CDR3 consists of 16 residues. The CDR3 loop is CAIREIRDRGDYGYTF. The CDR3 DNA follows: TGTGCCATCAGGGAGATCCGGGACAGGGGGGACTATGGCTACACCTTC.

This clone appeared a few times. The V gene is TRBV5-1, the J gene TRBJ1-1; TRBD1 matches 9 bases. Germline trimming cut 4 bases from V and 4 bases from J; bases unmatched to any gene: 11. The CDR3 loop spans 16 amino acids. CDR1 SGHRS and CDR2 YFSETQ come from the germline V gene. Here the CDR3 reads CASSLHQGQGRTEAFF. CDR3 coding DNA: TGCGCCAGCAGCCTTCACCAAGGACAGGGGCGCACTGAAGCTTTCTTT.

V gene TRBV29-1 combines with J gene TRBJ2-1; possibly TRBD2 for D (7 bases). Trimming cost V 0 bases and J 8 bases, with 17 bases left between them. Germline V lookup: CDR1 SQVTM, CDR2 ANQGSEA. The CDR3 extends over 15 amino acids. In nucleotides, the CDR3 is TGCAGCGTTGAAGATCTTCTCCTAGGGGGGGATGAGCAGTTCTTC. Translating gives CSVEDLLLGGDEQFF.

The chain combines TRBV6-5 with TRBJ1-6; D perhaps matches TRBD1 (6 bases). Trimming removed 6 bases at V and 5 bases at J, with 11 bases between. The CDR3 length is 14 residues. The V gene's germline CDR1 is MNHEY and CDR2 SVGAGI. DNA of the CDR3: TGTGCCAGCAGACGACAGGAGAATAATTCACCCCTCCACTTT. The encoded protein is CASRRQENNSPLHF.

CDR3 in DNA: TGTGCCAGCAGCCCCGGGACAGGGCGTTTCACCGGGGAGCTGTTTTTT. This gives the protein CASSPGTGRFTGELFF. The chain uses TRBV7-3 and TRBJ2-2; 9 bases fit TRBD1. After removal of 5 bases from V and 4 bases from J, the junction contained 8 bases not matched to a gene. Germline CDR1 SGHTA, CDR2 FQGTGA. The CDR3 has 16 amino acids.

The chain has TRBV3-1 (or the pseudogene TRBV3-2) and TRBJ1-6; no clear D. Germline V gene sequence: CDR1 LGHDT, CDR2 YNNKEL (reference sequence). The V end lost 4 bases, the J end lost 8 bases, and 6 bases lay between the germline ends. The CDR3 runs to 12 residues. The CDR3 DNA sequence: TGTGCCAGCAGCCGCCGGGATTCACCCCTCCACTTT. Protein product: CASSRRDSPLHF.

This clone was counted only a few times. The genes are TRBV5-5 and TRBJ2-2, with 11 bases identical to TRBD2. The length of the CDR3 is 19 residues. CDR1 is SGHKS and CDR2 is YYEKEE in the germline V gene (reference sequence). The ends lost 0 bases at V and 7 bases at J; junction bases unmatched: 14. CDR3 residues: CASSLAKTSGAYAFGELFF. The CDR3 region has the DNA TGTGCCAGCAGCTTGGCAAAGACTAGCGGGGCCTACGCATTCGGGGAGCTGTTTTTT.

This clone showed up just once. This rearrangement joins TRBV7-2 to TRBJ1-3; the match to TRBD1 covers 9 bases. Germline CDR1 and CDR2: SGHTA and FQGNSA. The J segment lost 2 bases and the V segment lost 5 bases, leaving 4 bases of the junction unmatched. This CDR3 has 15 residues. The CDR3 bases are TGTGCCAGCAGCGCGGGGACAGGGCCTGGAAACACCATATATTTT. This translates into CASSAGTGPGNTIYF.

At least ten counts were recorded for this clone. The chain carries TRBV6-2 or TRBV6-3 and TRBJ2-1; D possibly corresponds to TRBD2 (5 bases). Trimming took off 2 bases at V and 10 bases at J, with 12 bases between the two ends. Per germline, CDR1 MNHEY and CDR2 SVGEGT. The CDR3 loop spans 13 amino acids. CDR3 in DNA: TGTGCCAGCAGTTACGGATGGAGCGGAGAGCAGTTCTTC. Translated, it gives CASSYGWSGEQFF.

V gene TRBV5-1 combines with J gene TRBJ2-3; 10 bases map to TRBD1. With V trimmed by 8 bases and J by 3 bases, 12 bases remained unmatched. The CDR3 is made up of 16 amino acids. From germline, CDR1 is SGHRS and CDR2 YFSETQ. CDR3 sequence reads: CASVNRPGQGTDTQYF. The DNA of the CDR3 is TGCGCCAGTGTTAATCGTCCGGGACAGGGGACAGATACGCAGTATTTT.

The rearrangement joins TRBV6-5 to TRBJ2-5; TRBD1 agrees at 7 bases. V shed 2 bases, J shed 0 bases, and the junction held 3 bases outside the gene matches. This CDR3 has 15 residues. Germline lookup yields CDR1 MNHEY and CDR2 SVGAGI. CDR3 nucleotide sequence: TGTGCCAGCAGTTACCGGGACAGATACCAAGAGACCCAGTACTTC. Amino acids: CASSYRDRYQETQYF.

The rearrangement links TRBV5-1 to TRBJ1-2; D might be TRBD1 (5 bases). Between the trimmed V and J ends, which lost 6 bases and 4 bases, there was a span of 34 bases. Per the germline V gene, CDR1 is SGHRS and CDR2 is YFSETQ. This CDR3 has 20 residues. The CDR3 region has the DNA TGCGCCAGCATGCCTACTCCAGGGTCGGACGAGAAATGGCAGATCTATGGCTACACCTTC. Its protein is CASMPTPGSDEKWQIYGYTF.

The CDR3 bases are TGTGCCAGCAGTTACTTAGTAGGAGCGAGGGATACGCAGTATTTT. Translation gives CASSYLVGARDTQYF. The chain recombines TRBV6-2 or TRBV6-3 with TRBJ2-3; D is unclear. Germline V gene data show CDR1 as MNHEY and CDR2 as SVGEGT. The CDR3 runs to 15 residues. The V and J ends lost 1 base and 6 bases respectively, with 14 bases between them.

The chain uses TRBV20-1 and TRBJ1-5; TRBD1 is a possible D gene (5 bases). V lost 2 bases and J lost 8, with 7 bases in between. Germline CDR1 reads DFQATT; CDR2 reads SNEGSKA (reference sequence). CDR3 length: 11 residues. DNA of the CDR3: TGCAGTGCTAGAATACAGGAGCCCCAGCATTTT. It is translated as CSARIQEPQHF.

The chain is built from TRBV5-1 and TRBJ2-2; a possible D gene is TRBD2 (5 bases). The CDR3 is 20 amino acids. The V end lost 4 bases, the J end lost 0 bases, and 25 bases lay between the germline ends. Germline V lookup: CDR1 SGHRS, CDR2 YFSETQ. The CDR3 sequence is CASSENSGPSKAANTGELFF. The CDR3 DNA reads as TGCGCCAGCAGCGAGAACAGCGGCCCCTCTAAGGCGGCGAACACCGGGGAGCTGTTTTTT.

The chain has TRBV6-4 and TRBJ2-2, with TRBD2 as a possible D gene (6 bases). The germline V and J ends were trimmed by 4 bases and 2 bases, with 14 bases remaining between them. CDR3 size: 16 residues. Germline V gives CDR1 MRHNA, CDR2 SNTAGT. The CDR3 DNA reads TGTGCCAGCAGTGCCTCGGAGCGGGTAAACACCGGGGAGCTGTTTTTT. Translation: CASSASERVNTGELFF.

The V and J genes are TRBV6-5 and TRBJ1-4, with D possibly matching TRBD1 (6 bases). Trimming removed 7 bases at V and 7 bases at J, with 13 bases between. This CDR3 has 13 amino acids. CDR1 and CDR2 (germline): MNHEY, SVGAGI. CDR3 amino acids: CASMGGRGEKLFF. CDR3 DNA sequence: TGTGCCAGCATGGGGGGGCGGGGTGAAAAACTGTTTTTT.

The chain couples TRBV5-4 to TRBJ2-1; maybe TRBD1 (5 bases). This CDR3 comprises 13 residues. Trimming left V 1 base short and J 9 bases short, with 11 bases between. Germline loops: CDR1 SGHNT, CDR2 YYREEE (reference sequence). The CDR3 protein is CASSLTIQGEQFF. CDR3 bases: TGTGCCAGCAGCTTGACAATCCAGGGTGAGCAGTTCTTC.

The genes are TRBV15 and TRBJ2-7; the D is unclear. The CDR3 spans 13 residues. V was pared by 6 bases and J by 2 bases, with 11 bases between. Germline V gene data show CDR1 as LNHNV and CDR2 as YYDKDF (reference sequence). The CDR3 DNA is TGTGCCACCAGTACCGAAGGAGCCTACGAGCAGTACTTC. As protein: CATSTEGAYEQYF.

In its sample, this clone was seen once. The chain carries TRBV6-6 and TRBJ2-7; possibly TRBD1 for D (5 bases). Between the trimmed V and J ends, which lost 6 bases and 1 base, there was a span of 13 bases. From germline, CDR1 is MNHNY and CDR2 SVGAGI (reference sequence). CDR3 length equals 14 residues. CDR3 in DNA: TGTGCCAGCAGCTCGTATACAGGTTCCTACGAGCAGTACTTC. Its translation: CASSSYTGSYEQYF.

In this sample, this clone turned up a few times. The CDR3 protein is CAIQPGTGDTGELFF. The CDR3 DNA follows: TGTGCCATACAACCCGGGACTGGGGACACCGGGGAGCTGTTTTTT. The gene calls are TRBV10-3 and TRBJ2-2, with D perhaps TRBD2 (6 bases). This CDR3 region has 15 residues. Germline CDR1 is ENHRY and CDR2 is SYGVKD. The V end lost 9 bases, the J end lost 3 bases, and 17 bases lay between the germline ends.

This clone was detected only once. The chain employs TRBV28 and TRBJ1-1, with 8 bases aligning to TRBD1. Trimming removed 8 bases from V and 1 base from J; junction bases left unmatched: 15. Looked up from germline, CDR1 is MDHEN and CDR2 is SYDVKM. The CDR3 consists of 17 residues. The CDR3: CASDRGIWTGPNTEAFF. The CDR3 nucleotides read TGTGCCAGCGACCGAGGTATCTGGACAGGGCCGAACACTGAAGCTTTCTTT.

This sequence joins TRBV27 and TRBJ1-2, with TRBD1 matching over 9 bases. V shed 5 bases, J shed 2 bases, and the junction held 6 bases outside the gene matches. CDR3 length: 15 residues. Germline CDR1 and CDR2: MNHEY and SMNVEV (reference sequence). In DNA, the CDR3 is TGTGCCAGCAGTCGGGGACAGGGATGGAACTATGGCTACACCTTC. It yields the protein CASSRGQGWNYGYTF.

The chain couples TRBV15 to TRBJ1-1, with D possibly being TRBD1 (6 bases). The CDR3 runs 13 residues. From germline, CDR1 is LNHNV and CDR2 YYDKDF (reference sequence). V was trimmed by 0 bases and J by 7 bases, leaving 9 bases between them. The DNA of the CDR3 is TGTGCCACCAGCAGAGATCCGGACAGTGAAGCTTTCTTT. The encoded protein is CATSRDPDSEAFF.

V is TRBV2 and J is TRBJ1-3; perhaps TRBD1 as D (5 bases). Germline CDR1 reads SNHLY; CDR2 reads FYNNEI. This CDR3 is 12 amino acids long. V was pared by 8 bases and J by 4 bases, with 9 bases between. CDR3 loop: CASAGSGNTIYF. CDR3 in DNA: TGTGCCAGCGCAGGGTCAGGAAACACCATATATTTT.

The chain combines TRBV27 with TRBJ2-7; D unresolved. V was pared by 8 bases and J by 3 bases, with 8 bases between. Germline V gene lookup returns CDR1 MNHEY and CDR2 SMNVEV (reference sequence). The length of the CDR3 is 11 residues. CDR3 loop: CASGRLYEQYF. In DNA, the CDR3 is TGTGCCAGCGGCAGGCTCTACGAGCAGTACTTC.

The CDR3 loop reads CASWAGENSNQPQHF. DNA of the CDR3: TGTGCCAGTTGGGCAGGGGAGAATAGCAATCAGCCCCAGCATTTT. J is TRBJ1-5 and V is TRBV19; D perhaps matches TRBD1 (6 bases). The germline gives CDR1 LNHDA, CDR2 SQIVND (reference sequence). CDR3 length: 15 amino acids. V lost 8 bases, J lost 0 bases, and 14 bases lay in between.

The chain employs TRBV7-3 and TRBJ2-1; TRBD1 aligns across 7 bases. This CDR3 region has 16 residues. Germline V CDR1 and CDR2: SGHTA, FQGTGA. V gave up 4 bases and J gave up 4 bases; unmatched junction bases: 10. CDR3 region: CASSSLVGTDYNEQFF. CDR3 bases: TGTGCCAGCAGCTCCCTTGTCGGGACAGATTACAATGAGCAGTTCTTC.